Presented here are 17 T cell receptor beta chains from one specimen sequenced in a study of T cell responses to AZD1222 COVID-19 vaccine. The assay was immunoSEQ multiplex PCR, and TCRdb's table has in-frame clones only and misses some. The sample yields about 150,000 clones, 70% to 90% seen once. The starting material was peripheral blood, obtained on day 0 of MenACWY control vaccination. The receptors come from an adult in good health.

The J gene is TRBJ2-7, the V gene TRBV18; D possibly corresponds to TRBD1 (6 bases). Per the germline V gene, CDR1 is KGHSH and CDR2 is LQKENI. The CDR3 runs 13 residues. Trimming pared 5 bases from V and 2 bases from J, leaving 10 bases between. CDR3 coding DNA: TGTGCCAGCTCATCCCGGGACACCTACGAGCAGTACTTC. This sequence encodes CASSSRDTYEQYF.

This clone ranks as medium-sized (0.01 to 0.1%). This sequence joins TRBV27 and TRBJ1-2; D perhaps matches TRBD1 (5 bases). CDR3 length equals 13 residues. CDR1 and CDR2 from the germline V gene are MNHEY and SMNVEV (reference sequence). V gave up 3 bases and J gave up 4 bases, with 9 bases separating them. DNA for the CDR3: TGTGCCAGCAGTTTCAGGGTGGGCTATGGCTACACCTTC. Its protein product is CASSFRVGYGYTF.

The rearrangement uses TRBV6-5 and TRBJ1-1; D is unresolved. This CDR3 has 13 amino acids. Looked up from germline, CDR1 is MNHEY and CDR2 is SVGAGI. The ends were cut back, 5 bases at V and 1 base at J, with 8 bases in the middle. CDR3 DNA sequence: TGTGCCAGCAGTAAATCAGGGAACACTGAAGCTTTCTTT. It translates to CASSKSGNTEAFF.

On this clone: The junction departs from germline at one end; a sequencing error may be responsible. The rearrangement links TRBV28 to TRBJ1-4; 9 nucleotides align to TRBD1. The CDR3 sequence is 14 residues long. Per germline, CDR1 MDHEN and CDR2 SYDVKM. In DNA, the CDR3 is TGTGCCAGCACTTTAAGGGACAGGGTTGAAAAACTGTTTTTT. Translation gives CASTLRDRVEKLFF.

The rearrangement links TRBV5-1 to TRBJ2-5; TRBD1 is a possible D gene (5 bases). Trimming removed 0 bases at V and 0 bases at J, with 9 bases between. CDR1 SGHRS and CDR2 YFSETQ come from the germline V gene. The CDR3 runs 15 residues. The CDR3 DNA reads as TGCGCCAGCAGCTTGGGGGGCGATTACCAAGAGACCCAGTACTTC. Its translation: CASSLGGDYQETQYF.

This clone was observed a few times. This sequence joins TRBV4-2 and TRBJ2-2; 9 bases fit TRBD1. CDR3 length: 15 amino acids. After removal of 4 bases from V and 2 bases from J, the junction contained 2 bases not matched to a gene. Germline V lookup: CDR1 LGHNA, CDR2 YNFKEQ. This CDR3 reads CASSRQGGNTGELFF. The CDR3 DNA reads TGTGCCAGCAGCCGACAGGGGGGAAACACCGGGGAGCTGTTTTTT.

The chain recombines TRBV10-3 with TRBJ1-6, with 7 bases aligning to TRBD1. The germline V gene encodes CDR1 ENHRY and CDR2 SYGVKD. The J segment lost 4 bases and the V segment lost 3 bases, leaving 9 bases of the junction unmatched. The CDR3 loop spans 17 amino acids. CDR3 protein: CAISEGGGAAYNSPLHF. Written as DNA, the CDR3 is TGTGCCATCAGTGAAGGGGGCGGGGCGGCGTATAATTCACCCCTCCACTTT.

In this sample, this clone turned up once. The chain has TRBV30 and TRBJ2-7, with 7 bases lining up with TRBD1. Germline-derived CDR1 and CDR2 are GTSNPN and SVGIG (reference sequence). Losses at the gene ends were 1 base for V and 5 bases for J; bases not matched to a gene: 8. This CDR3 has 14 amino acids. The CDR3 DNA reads TGTGCCTGGAGTGCCTACAGGGGCCCCCACGAGCAGTACTTC. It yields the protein CAWSAYRGPHEQYF.

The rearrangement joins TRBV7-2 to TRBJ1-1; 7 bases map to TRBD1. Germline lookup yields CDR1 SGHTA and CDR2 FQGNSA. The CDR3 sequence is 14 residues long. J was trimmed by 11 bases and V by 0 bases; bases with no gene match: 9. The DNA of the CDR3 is TGTGCCAGCAGCTTAGCGCGGGACAGTGGGGAGGCTTTCTTT. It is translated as CASSLARDSGEAFF.

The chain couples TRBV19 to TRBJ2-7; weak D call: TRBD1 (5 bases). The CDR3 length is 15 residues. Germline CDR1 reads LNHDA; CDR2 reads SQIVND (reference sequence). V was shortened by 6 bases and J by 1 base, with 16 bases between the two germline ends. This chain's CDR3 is CASSRMWQGSYEQYF. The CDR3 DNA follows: TGTGCCAGTAGCAGGATGTGGCAGGGATCCTACGAGCAGTACTTC.

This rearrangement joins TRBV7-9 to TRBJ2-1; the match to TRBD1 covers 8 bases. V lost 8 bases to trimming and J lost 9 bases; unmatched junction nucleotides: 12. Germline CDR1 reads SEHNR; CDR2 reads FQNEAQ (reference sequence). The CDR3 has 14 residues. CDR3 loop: CASGTRTGLLEQFF. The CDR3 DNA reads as TGTGCCAGCGGTACCCGGACAGGGTTGCTTGAGCAGTTCTTC.

The CDR3 sequence: CASSDSPGGNYGYTF. For the CDR3, the DNA is TGTGCCAGCAGTGACTCGCCAGGGGGAAACTATGGCTACACCTTC. This rearrangement joins TRBV6-4 to TRBJ1-2; 7 bases are a match to TRBD1. Germline-derived CDR1 and CDR2 are MRHNA and SNTAGT. This CDR3 is built from 15 residues. Trimming cost V 0 bases and J 2 bases; bases outside gene matches: 3.

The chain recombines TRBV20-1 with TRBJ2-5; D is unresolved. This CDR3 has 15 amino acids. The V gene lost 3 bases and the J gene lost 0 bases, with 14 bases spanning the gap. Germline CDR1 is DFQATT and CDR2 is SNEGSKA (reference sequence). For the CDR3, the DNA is TGCAGTGCTAGTGATGGGCGCAGGTACCAAGAGACCCAGTACTTC. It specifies CSASDGRRYQETQYF.

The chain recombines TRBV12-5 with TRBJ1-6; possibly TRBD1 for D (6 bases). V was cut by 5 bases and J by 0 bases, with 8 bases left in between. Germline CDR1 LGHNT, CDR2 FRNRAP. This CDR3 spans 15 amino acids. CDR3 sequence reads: CASGTGSSYNSPLHF. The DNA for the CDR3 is TGTGCTAGTGGTACAGGGAGCTCCTATAATTCACCCCTCCACTTT.

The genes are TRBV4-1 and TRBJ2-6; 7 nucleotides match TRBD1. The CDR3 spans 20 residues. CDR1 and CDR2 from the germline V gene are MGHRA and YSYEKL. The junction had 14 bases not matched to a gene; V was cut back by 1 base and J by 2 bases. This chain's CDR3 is CASSQAVLFGRGTGANVLTF. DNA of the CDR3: TGCGCCAGCAGCCAAGCTGTCTTATTTGGCAGGGGGACTGGGGCCAACGTCCTGACTTTC.

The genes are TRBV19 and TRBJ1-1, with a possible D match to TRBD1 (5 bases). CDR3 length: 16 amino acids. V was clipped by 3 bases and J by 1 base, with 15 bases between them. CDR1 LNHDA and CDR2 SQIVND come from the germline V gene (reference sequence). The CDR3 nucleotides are TGTGCCAGTAGTATTGCGGCGGACATAACGAACACTGAAGCTTTCTTT. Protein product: CASSIAADITNTEAFF.

In nucleotides, the CDR3 is TGCGCCAGCAGCCCGGAGGGGCGGGAGTTCAACGAGCAGTACTTC. It encodes CASSPEGREFNEQYF. The J gene is TRBJ2-7, the V gene TRBV5-1; 7 bases align to TRBD2. V shed 4 bases and J 5 bases; nucleotides not matched to a gene: 12. The CDR3 length is 15 residues. Germline lookup yields CDR1 SGHRS and CDR2 YFSETQ. Supplemented by reference TRBV5-1 and TRBJ2-7, the full variable domain reads KAGVTQTPRYLIKTRGQQVTLSCSPISGHRSVSWYQQTPGQGLQFLFEYFSETQRNKGNFPGRFSGRQFSNSRSEMNVSTLELGDSALYLCASSPEGREFNEQYFGPGTRLTVT.